The 21 T cell receptor beta chains in this list originate from one sample, sequenced in a study of regulatory T cells in long-lasting Graves disease. Time point here: newly diagnosed GD, antithyroid drugs for less than 3 months. Following extraction of RNA from PBMCs, that RNA was used to make the TCR library. With iRepertoire HTBI primers and Arm-PCR of CDR3 regions, TCR beta libraries were built. TCRdb recomputed calls from the multiplex PCR reads with MiXCR, one row per CDR3 protein. The table lists a few hundred thousand distinct CDR3 sequences, approximately 12% of them singletons. These sequences were also reported in another study, on T cells in Graves' hyperthyroidism and ophthalmopathy.

The sequencing here drew on peripheral blood mononuclear cells (PBMCs), taken at new diagnosis, from a patient treated with antithyroid drugs. Every receptor here comes from a woman aged 18 to 35 with Graves disease.

This clonotype was seen repeatedly, ten times or more. The chain couples TRBV6-5 to TRBJ2-3; no clear D. The CDR3 contains 15 residues. Germline CDR1 MNHEY, CDR2 SVGAGI. The V end was cut by 2 bases, the J end by 0 bases, with 9 bases between. This CDR3 is CASSYGATSTDTQYF. In DNA form, the CDR3 reads TGTGCCAGCAGTTACGGCGCAACTAGCACAGATACGCAGTATTTT.

A few counts support this clonotype. A clone one base away is much larger, so this may be a read error. Because the CDR3 is missing its conserved closing phenylalanine or tryptophan, this is likely a read error. The chain combines TRBV7-9 with TRBJ1-2, with D tentatively TRBD1 (5 bases). The germline V and J ends were trimmed by 2 bases and 5 bases, with 15 bases remaining between them. The CDR3 loop spans 15 amino acids. The germline gives CDR1 SEHNR, CDR2 FQNEAQ (reference sequence). The CDR3 is CASSLMRYRRYGYTS. CDR3 nucleotide sequence: TGTGCCAGCAGCTTAATGAGATACAGGCGTTATGGCTACACCTCC.

The chain joins TRBV9 to TRBJ2-1; 9 nucleotides agree with TRBD2. Per germline, CDR1 SGDLS and CDR2 YYNGEE. V dropped 3 bases and J dropped 4; count of bases not matched to a gene: 8. This CDR3 has 16 amino acids. The CDR3 DNA is TGTGCCAGCAGCGGGCAAGCGGGGGGCCATTACAATGAGCAGTTCTTC. It translates to CASSGQAGGHYNEQFF.

Many counts were recorded for this clonotype. CDR3 in amino acids: CASSPTGTGVFTDTQYF. The CDR3 bases are TGTGCCAGCAGCCCCACCGGGACAGGGGTTTTCACAGATACGCAGTATTTT. The gene calls are TRBV28 and TRBJ2-3, with 10 bases fitting TRBD1. The CDR3 is made up of 17 amino acids. Germline CDR1 reads MDHEN; CDR2 reads SYDVKM. The ends lost 6 bases at V and 2 bases at J; junction bases unmatched: 11.

J is TRBJ2-1 and V is TRBV12-3 or TRBV12-4; 8 nucleotides match TRBD1. V shed 3 bases and J 6 bases; nucleotides not matched to a gene: 16. The CDR3 consists of 18 residues. Here the CDR3 reads CASSFRPRVVTGANEQFF. CDR3 in DNA: TGTGCCAGCAGTTTTCGGCCGCGTGTGGTGACAGGGGCCAATGAGCAGTTCTTC.

This clonotype occurred many times. The chain is built from TRBV28 and TRBJ2-5, with D possibly being TRBD2 (6 bases). The ends were cut back, 4 bases at V and 3 bases at J, with 21 bases in the middle. The CDR3 consists of 17 residues. CDR1 and CDR2 (germline): MDHEN, SYDVKM. CDR3 coding DNA: TGTGCCAGCAGTTCCATACCGGACTATCGGGCTAAAGAGACCCAGTACTTC. The encoded protein is CASSSIPDYRAKETQYF.

This clonotype was recorded at least ten times. The V gene is TRBV7-6, the J gene TRBJ1-4, with 8 bases lining up with TRBD1. V shed 1 base, J shed 8 bases, and the junction held 3 bases outside the gene matches. This CDR3 is built from 14 residues. Germline CDR1 SGHVS, CDR2 FNYEAQ. In DNA form, the CDR3 reads TGTGCCAGCAGCTTAGGTCAGGGGGCAGAAAAACTGTTTTTT. It translates to CASSLGQGAEKLFF.

This clonotype was detected many times. The genes are TRBV7-9 and TRBJ2-1; 7 bases fit TRBD1. This CDR3 spans 15 amino acids. Unmatched junction bases numbered 11, after V lost 8 bases and J lost 4 bases. Germline CDR1 reads SEHNR; CDR2 reads FQNEAQ (reference sequence). CDR3 nucleotide sequence: TGTGCCAGCGGTCCAAAGCGACAGGGATACAATGAGCAGTTCTTC. This codes for CASGPKRQGYNEQFF.

This sequence joins TRBV5-4 and TRBJ1-1; D is possibly TRBD1 (5 bases). This CDR3 spans 15 amino acids. The V end was cut by 2 bases, the J end by 6 bases, with 17 bases between. The V gene's germline CDR1 is SGHNT and CDR2 YYREEE (reference sequence). DNA for the CDR3: TGTGCCAGCAGCTTCACCCCGGGGGTTAAGTCTGAAGCTTTCTTT. Its translation: CASSFTPGVKSEAFF.

In this sample, this clonotype turned up a few times. This sequence joins TRBV15 and TRBJ1-5; 8 bases fit TRBD1. The junction had 5 bases not matched to a gene; V was cut back by 1 base and J by 6 bases. Germline-derived CDR1 and CDR2 are LNHNV and YYDKDF (reference sequence). CDR3 size: 15 residues. The CDR3 coding sequence is TGTGCCACCAGCAGAGGGACAGGGCGAAGTCAGCCCCAGCATTTT. It encodes CATSRGTGRSQPQHF.

Notes on this clonotype: The junction and the germline gene differ at one end; a read error may be behind it. This chain links TRBV7-2 with TRBJ2-1; the match to TRBD2 covers 11 bases. The CDR3 runs 15 residues. Looked up from germline, CDR1 is SGHTA and CDR2 is FQGNSA. The DNA of the CDR3 is TGTGCCACCAGCTTTCTAGCGGGGGGCCACAATGAGCAGTTCTTC. It encodes CATSFLAGGHNEQFF.

This chain uses TRBV20-1 with TRBJ2-1, with TRBD2 matching 7 bases. Germline V CDR1 and CDR2: DFQATT, SNEGSKA (reference sequence). The V segment lost 0 bases and the J segment 4 bases; nucleotides outside the gene matches: 6. The CDR3 runs to 15 residues. In DNA, the CDR3 is TGCAGTGCTAGAGATGGCAGGACTAGATACAATGAGCAGTTCTTC. It encodes CSARDGRTRYNEQFF.

Ten or more counts support this clonotype. The chain recombines TRBV3-1 with TRBJ2-3, with unresolved D. The CDR3 runs to 14 residues. CDR1 and CDR2 (germline): LGHDT, YNNKEL (reference sequence). V gave up 8 bases and J gave up 6 bases, with 18 bases separating them. The CDR3 DNA reads TGTGCCAGCCGCCTCCGCGGAGAGACGGATACGCAGTATTTT. It specifies CASRLRGETDTQYF.

The chain recombines TRBV19 with TRBJ2-6; D gene unclear. V gave up 1 base and J gave up 2 bases, with 12 bases separating them. This CDR3 region has 17 residues. Germline values: CDR1 LNHDA, CDR2 SQIVND (reference sequence). The CDR3 sequence: CASSIVGPGAGANVLTF. The CDR3 nucleotides read TGTGCCAGTAGTATAGTAGGTCCAGGTGCTGGGGCCAACGTCCTGACTTTC.

This clonotype was detected many times. V is TRBV16 and J is TRBJ1-5, with D perhaps TRBD1 (6 bases). Trimming took 3 bases from V and 5 from J, leaving 17 bases between them. The CDR3 has 16 residues. Germline CDR1 KGHSY, CDR2 FQNENV. The DNA for the CDR3 is TGTGCCAGCAGCCAGAGGGGACCAGGGGTCGATCAGCCCCAGCATTTT. Translated: CASSQRGPGVDQPQHF.

This chain connects TRBV29-1 to TRBJ1-3; D gene ambiguous. V dropped 0 bases and J dropped 4 bases, with 7 bases sitting between them. This CDR3 has 13 amino acids. The V gene's germline CDR1 is SQVTM and CDR2 ANQGSEA. The CDR3 nucleotides read TGCAGCGTTGAAGAAACAATGGGAAACACCATATATTTT. It encodes CSVEETMGNTIYF.

This clonotype showed up just a few times. The genes are TRBV5-1 and TRBJ1-2; TRBD1 matches 8 bases. CDR3 length equals 13 residues. CDR1 SGHRS and CDR2 YFSETQ come from the germline V gene. The J segment lost 7 bases and the V segment lost 3 bases, leaving 5 bases of the junction unmatched. The CDR3 protein is CASSSQGAGGYTF. DNA for the CDR3: TGCGCCAGCAGCTCCCAGGGGGCCGGTGGCTACACCTTC.

This clonotype was counted ten times or more. The chain employs TRBV6-1 and TRBJ2-1; 9 bases align to TRBD1. V was pared by 5 bases and J by 2 bases, with 1 base of the junction left unmatched. CDR3 length: 14 amino acids. Germline lookup yields CDR1 MNHNS and CDR2 SASEGT. This CDR3 reads CASSRQGAYNEQFF. CDR3 DNA: TGTGCCAGCAGTCGACAGGGGGCCTACAATGAGCAGTTCTTC.

This clonotype was picked up many times. The chain employs TRBV11-3 and TRBJ2-3; 9 bases are shared with TRBD1. Germline V gives CDR1 SGHNT, CDR2 YENEEA. This CDR3 is 15 amino acids long. Trimming at V came to 5 bases and at J to 5 bases, leaving 8 bases not matched to a gene. The CDR3 DNA follows: TGTGCCAGCAGCCAAACAGGGGGCTCCGGAGATACGCAGTATTTT. Amino acid sequence: CASSQTGGSGDTQYF.

The chain combines TRBV6-5 with TRBJ2-7; D remains unclear. V shed 0 bases and J shed 4 bases, with 19 bases lying between them. This CDR3 comprises 17 residues. From germline, CDR1 is MNHEY and CDR2 SVGAGI. CDR3 DNA: TGTGCCAGCAGTTACTCCCCAACTCGGCAGCTAGTATACGAGCAGTACTTC. Amino acid sequence: CASSYSPTRQLVYEQYF.

The chain carries TRBV19 and TRBJ1-1, with 9 bases lining up with TRBD1. The CDR3 runs to 15 residues. Per the germline V gene, CDR1 is LNHDA and CDR2 is SQIVND (reference sequence). Trimming took 4 bases from V and 4 from J; bases not matched to a gene: 7. The CDR3 DNA sequence: TGTGCCAGTAGTAGGCGGACAGGGGAGGGCACTGAAGCTTTCTTT. Protein sequence: CASSRRTGEGTEAFF.